This is a list of T cell receptor beta chains from one sample in a study of identical twins. TCRdb processed the 5' RACE reads anew with MiXCR; each CDR3 protein has one entry. Seen here are 450,000 or so distinct CDR3 sequences, approximately 17% observed once, and the top ten hold 12%. What was sequenced was naive T cells sorted from blood. Receptor source: a man aged 45-65 years in good health. Both conserved end residues are part of each CDR3. Fields, in order: D gene, clone size, CDR3 length, V gene, J gene, CDR3 DNA, CDR3 protein. A D gene is named only where the DNA matches it firmly. The size of a clone is reported for some rows only, either as once, few or many, or as a class for expanded clones.

TRBD1	.	15	TRBV28	TRBJ2-3	TGTGCCAGCAGGAAAGGGACAGGGTTCGCAGATACGCAGTATTTT	CASRKGTGFADTQYF
.	few	16	TRBV5-1	TRBJ2-7	TGCGCCAGCAGCTTGGATATCGTGAGTATCGCTTACGAGCAGTACTTC	CASSLDIVSIAYEQYF
.	few	14	TRBV6-1	TRBJ2-7	TGTGCCAGCAGTGATCTCGGGAGCTCCTACGAGCAGTACTTC	CASSDLGSSYEQYF
TRBD2	few	15	TRBV4-2	TRBJ2-1	TGTGCCAGCAGCCAAGTTAGCGGGGTGTACAATGAGCAGTTCTTC	CASSQVSGVYNEQFF
.	.	15	TRBV29-1	TRBJ2-5	TGCAGCGCACAAACTCTAGCGGACAGGCAAGAGACCCAGTACTTC	CSAQTLADRQETQYF
.	few	14	TRBV6-2/TRBV6-3	TRBJ2-6	TGTGCCAGCAAACGCGACTCTGGGGCCAACGTCCTGACTTTC	CASKRDSGANVLTF
.	many	14	TRBV7-8	TRBJ2-6	TGTGCCAGCAGCCTGGATGTGGGGGCCAACGTCCTGACTTTC	CASSLDVGANVLTF
.	.	13	TRBV11-2	TRBJ2-1	TGTGCCAGCAGCTTAGGTCCGGGATGGGAGCAGTTCTTC	CASSLGPGWEQFF
TRBD2	few	15	TRBV20-1	TRBJ2-3	TGCAGTGCTACGAGAGCTAGCGGGAGCCCAGATACGCAGTATTTT	CSATRASGSPDTQYF
TRBD2	.	14	TRBV28	TRBJ2-7	TGTGCCAGCAGTTACTTAGCGGGGGGGTTTGAGCAGTACTTC	CASSYLAGGFEQYF
.	few	17	TRBV5-1	TRBJ2-6	TGCGCCAGCAGCAAGGATGGCCTCGTCTCTGGGGCCAACGTCCTGACTTTC	CASSKDGLVSGANVLTF
.	few	16	TRBV27	TRBJ1-1	TGTGCCAGCAGTTCAACACTCTTGAGGGTTAGCACTGAAGCTTTCTTT	CASSSTLLRVSTEAFF
TRBD1	.	13	TRBV20-1	TRBJ2-7	TGCAGTGCTAGGGACAGGAGTCCCTACGAGCAGTACTTC	CSARDRSPYEQYF
.	few	15	TRBV4-3	TRBJ1-2	TGCGCCAGCAGCCAAACTAGAGAACTTAACTATGGCCACACCTTC	CASSQTRELNYGHTF
.	many	11	TRBV28	TRBJ2-7	TGTGCCAGCAGTTTCTCCTACGAGCAGTACTTC	CASSFSYEQYF
.	many	10	TRBV29-1	TRBJ2-3	TGCAGCGTTGAAGATCGCACGCAGTATTTT	CSVEDRTQYF
.	few	16	TRBV10-2	TRBJ2-3	TGCGCCAGCCTGAAATCCGGGGGACCAAGCACAGATACGCAGTATTTT	CASLKSGGPSTDTQYF